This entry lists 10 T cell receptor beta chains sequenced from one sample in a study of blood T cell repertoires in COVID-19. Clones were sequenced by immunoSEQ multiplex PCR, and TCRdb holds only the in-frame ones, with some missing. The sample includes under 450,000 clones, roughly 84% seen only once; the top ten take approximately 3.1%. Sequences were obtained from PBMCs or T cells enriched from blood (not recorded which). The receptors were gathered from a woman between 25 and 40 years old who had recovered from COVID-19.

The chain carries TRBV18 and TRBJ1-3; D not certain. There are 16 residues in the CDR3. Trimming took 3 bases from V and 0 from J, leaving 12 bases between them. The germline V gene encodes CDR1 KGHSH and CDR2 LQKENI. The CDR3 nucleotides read TGTGCCAGCTCACCCAGTACGGAGACCTCTGGAAACACCATATATTTT. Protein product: CASSPSTETSGNTIYF. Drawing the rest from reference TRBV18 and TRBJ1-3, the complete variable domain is NAGVMQNPRHLVRRRGQEARLRCSPMKGHSHVYWYRQLPEEGLKFMVYLQKENIIDESGMPKERFSAEFPKEGPSILRIQQVVRGDSAAYFCASSPSTETSGNTIYFGEGSWLTVV.

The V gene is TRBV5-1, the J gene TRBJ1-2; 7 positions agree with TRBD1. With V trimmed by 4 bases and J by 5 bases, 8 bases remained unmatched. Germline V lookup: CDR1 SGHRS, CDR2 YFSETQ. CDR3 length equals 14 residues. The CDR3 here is CASSPRRGQYGYTF. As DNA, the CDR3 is TGCGCCAGCAGCCCCAGAAGGGGACAGTATGGCTACACCTTC.

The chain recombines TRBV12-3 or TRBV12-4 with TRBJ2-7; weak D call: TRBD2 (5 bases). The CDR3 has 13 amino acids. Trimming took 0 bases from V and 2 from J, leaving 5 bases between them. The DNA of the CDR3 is TGTGCCAGCAGTTTAGCCGGGACCTACGAGCAGTACTTC. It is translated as CASSLAGTYEQYF.

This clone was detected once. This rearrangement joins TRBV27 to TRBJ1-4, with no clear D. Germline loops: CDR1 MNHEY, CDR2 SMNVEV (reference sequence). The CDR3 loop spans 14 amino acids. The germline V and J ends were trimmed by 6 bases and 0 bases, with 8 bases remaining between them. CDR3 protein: CASSPVTTNEKLFF. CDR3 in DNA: TGTGCCAGCAGCCCCGTTACAACTAATGAAAAACTGTTTTTT.

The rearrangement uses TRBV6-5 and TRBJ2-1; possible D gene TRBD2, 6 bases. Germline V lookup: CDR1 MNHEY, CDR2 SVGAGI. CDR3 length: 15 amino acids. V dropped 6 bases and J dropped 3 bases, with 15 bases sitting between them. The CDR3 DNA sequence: TGTGCCAGCAGCCGACTAGGGAGTCTCTACAATGAGCAGTTCTTC. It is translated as CASSRLGSLYNEQFF.

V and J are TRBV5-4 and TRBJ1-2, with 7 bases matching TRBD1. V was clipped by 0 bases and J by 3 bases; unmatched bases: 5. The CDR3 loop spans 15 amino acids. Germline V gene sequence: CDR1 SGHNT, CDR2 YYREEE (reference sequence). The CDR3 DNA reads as TGTGCCAGCAGCTTGGATCAGGGGGTGGACTATGGCTACACCTTC. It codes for CASSLDQGVDYGYTF.

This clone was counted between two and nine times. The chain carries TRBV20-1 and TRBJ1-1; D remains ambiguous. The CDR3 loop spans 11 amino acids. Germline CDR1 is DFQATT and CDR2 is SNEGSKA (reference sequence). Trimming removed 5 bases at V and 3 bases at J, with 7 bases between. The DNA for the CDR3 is TGCAGTGCTCCGGGAGACACTGAAGCTTTCTTT. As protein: CSAPGDTEAFF.

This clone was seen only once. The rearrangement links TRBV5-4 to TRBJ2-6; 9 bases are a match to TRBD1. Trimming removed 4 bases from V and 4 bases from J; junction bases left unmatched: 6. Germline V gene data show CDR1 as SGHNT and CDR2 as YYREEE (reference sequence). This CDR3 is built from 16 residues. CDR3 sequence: CASSQGQGRGANVLTF. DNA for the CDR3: TGTGCCAGCAGCCAGGGACAGGGACGGGGGGCCAACGTCCTGACTTTC.

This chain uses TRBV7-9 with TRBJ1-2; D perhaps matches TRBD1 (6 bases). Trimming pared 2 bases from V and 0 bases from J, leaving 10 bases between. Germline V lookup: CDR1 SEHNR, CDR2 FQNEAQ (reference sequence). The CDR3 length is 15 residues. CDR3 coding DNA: TGTGCCAGCAGCTTAAGACAGGAGACTAACTATGGCTACACCTTC. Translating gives CASSLRQETNYGYTF.

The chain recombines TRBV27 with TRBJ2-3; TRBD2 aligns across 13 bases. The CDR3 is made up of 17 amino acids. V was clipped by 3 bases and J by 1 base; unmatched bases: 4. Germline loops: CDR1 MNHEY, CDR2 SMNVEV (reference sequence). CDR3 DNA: TGTGCCAGCAGTTTTGGACTAGCGGGGGTGCGCACAGATACGCAGTATTTT. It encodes CASSFGLAGVRTDTQYF.